This T cell receptor (beta chain) came from a study of sequential checkpoint blockade in melanoma. Turning to the study itself: After nivolumab or ipilimumab alone, some 22 patients had week-13 rebiopsies.

The table lists this clone with many counts. Treatment indicated: randomized to nivolumab then ipilimumab (arm A) or the reverse (arm B). Sequencing was performed with immunoSEQ multiplex PCR; in TCRdb, only in-frame clones are kept and a portion is missing. The data show roughly 9,000 clones, 27% seen once. Germline CDR1 SGHNT, CDR2 YENEEA. The CDR3 runs 14 residues. V lost 2 bases to trimming and J lost 5 bases; unmatched junction nucleotides: 5. This material consisted of tumor tissue (inferred from file names), taken from a patient given nivolumab and ipilimumab in sequence. The rearrangement joins TRBV11-3 to TRBJ2-7; TRBD1 aligns across 8 bases. The receptor was isolated from a human donor with melanoma. In nucleotides, the CDR3 is TGTGCCAGCAGCTTAAAACAGGGGGTCAACGAGCAGTACGTC. Translated, it gives CASSLKQGVNEQYV.